Below, one T cell receptor beta chain is given with its context. Its antigen is undetermined. The entry originates in a study of CD8+ T cells in alopecia areata. Overall study results and limits: Researchers report lesional scalp, most notably alopecia totalis/universalis, outstripped normal scalp in clonality. It was less clear whether patients shared TCRs than it was in mice, possibly because of HLA. Scalp samples also yield sequences from resident alphabeta T cells of normal skin.

Between the trimmed V and J ends, which lost 3 bases and 4 bases, there was a span of 13 bases. CDR3 length: 14 residues. The germline gives CDR1 KGHSH, CDR2 LQKENI. RNA was isolated and reverse transcribed to cDNA, the sequencing template. Only in-frame clones appear in the TCRdb table, and some are missing; sequencing was by immunoSEQ multiplex PCR. Of around 150,000 clones listed, around 57% were seen once; the top ten hold 4.8%. The receptor's source is a human donor in good health. The V and J genes are TRBV18 and TRBJ2-7; D may be TRBD1 (6 bases). Material for sequencing was CD4+ T cells sorted from blood. The CDR3 spells CASSPPDSYYEQYF. CDR3 nucleotide sequence: TGTGCCAGCTCACCCCCGGACAGTTATTACGAGCAGTACTTC.